Below, one TCR beta chain is given with its context. As yet, its antigen is unknown. Libraries were prepared by immunoSEQ multiplex PCR; TCRdb keeps only in-frame clonotypes and omits some of them. This sample carries roughly 120,000 clones, approximately 92% of them seen once, and the ten largest clones take about 0.54%. This specimen comes from a study of graft-versus-host responses after intestinal transplantation. Study details: Transplant types were multivisceral, liver-intestinal, or isolated intestinal. Every recipient underwent anti-thymocyte globulin induction, then tacrolimus and steroids for approximately 3 years. Study-level results: GvH clones turned up in recipient marrow; some had shown up first in ileum or blood.

The germline gives CDR1 SEHNR, CDR2 FQNEAQ (reference sequence). V lost 2 bases, J lost 4 bases, and 6 bases lay in between. The CDR3 totals 12 residues. Sequencing used unstimulated CD8+ T cells sorted from spleen or lymph node cells, obtained before intestinal transplant. The rearrangement uses TRBV7-9 and TRBJ2-7; D is undetermined. The source of this sequence is a human donor who received an intestinal transplant. The CDR3 sequence is CASSLSAYEQYF. The CDR3 DNA follows: TGTGCCAGCAGCTTATCAGCTTACGAGCAGTACTTC.